This T cell receptor (beta chain) is drawn from a study of T-cell reconstitution after alpha-beta-depleted transplantation in children. Molecular barcoding with unique molecular identifiers was used for the TCRbeta library. TCRdb re-derived calls from the PCR reads in MiXCR, one entry per CDR3 protein. The sample includes around 680,000 distinct CDR3 sequences, around a sixth of them seen just once. The specimen was PBMCs from the stem cell graft donor, collected from the stem cell graft. The receptor comes from a human donor who donated a stem cell graft to a child with acute myeloid leukemia.

The CDR3 DNA reads as TGTGCCAGCAGCTTAGCCGGGGGGGGGAAGGGCTACAATGAGCAGTTCTTC. This codes for CASSLAGGGKGYNEQFF. This chain connects TRBV7-9 to TRBJ2-1, with 8 bases aligning to TRBD2. J was trimmed by 3 bases and V by 0 bases; bases with no gene match: 7. Looked up from germline, CDR1 is SEHNR and CDR2 is FQNEAQ (reference sequence). The CDR3 is made up of 17 amino acids.